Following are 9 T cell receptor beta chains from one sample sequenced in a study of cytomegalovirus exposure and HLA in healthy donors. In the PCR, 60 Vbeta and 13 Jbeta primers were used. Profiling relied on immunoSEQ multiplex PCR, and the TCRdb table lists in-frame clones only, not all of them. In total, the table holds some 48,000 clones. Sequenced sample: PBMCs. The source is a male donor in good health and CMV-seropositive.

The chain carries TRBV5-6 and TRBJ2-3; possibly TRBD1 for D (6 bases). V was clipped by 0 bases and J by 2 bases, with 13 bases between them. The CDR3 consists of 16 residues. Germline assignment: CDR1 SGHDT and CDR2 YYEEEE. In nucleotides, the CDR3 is TGTGCCAGCAGCTTGGCGGCGGACAGCTACACAGATACGCAGTATTTT. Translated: CASSLAADSYTDTQYF.

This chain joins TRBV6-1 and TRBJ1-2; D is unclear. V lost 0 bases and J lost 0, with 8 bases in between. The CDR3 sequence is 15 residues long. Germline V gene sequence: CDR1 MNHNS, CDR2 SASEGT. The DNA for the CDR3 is TGTGCCAGCAGTGAAGCTTACAACGCTAACTATGGCTACACCTTC. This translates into CASSEAYNANYGYTF.

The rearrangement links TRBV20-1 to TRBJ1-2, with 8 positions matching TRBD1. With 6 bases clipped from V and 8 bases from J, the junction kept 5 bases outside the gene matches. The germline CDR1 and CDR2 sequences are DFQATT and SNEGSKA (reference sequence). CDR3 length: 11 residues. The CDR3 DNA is TGCAGTGCACCCGACAGGGGCGGCTACACCTTC. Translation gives CSAPDRGGYTF.

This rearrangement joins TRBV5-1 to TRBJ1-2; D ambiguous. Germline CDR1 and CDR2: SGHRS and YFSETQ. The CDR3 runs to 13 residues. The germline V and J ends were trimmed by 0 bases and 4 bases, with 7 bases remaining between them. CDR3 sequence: CASSLERLYGYTF. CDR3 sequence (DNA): TGCGCCAGCAGCTTGGAGCGGCTCTATGGCTACACCTTC.

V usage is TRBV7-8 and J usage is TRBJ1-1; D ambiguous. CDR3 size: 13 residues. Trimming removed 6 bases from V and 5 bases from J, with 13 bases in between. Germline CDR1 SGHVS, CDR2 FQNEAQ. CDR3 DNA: TGTGCCAGCAGGGCGAGAGGGCGGACTGAAGCTTTCTTT. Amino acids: CASRARGRTEAFF.

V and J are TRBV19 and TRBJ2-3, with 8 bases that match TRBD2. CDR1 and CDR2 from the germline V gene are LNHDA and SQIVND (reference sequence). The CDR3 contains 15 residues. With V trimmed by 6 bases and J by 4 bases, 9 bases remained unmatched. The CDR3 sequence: CASSGPGGFADTQYF. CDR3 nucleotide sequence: TGTGCCAGTAGCGGCCCGGGAGGGTTCGCAGATACGCAGTATTTT. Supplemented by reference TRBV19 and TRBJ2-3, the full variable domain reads DGGITQSPKYLFRKEGQNVTLSCEQNLNHDAMYWYRQDPGQGLRLIYYSQIVNDFQKGDIAEGYSVSREKKESFPLTVTSAQKNPTAFYLCASSGPGGFADTQYFGPGTRLTVL.

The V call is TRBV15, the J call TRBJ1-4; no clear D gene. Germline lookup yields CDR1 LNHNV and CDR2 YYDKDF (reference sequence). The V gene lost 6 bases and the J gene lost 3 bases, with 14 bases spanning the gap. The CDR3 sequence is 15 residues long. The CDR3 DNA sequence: TGTGCCACCAGTCCGGAACAGAAGTCTAATGAAAAACTGTTTTTT. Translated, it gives CATSPEQKSNEKLFF. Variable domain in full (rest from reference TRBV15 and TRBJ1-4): DAMVIQNPRYQVTQFGKPVTLSCSQTLNHNVMYWYQQKSSQAPKLLFHYYDKDFNNEADTPDNFQSRRPNTSFCFLDIRSPGLGDTAMYLCATSPEQKSNEKLFFGSGTQLSVL.

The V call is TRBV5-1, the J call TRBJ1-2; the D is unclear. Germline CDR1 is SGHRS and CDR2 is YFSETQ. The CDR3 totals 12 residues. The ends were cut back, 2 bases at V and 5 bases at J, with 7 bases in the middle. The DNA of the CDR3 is TGCGCCAGCAGCTTACCCGGGTATGGCTACACCTTC. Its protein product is CASSLPGYGYTF.

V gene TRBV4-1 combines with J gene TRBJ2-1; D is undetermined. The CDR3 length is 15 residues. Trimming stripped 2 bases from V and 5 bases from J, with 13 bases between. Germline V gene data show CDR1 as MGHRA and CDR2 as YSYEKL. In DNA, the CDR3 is TGCGCCAGCAGCCAACGGTCCTCCCGGGACAATGAGCAGTTCTTC. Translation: CASSQRSSRDNEQFF.